One sample yielded the 24 T cell receptor beta chains listed below, sequenced in a study of T cell responses to AZD1222 COVID-19 vaccine. Clones were read by immunoSEQ multiplex PCR, and TCRdb kept only the in-frame ones, dropping some. Of approximately 150,000 clones detected, 88% appear once; the ten largest clones hold 5.4%. The sample in question was peripheral blood, obtained 28 days after the second dose of the MenACWY control vaccine. The source of these receptors is an adult who received the MenACWY meningococcal vaccine as a control.

This clone was seen only once. The rearrangement joins TRBV11-1 to TRBJ1-2, with D tentatively TRBD1 (6 bases). Germline V lookup: CDR1 SGHAT, CDR2 FQDESV (reference sequence). Trimming removed 5 bases at V and 5 bases at J, with 15 bases between. The CDR3 is made up of 14 amino acids. CDR3 sequence: CASSPSGAVYGYTF. In nucleotides, the CDR3 is TGTGCCAGCAGCCCTTCGGGGGCAGTTTATGGCTACACCTTC.

The chain combines TRBV7-2 with TRBJ2-7, with a possible D match to TRBD2 (5 bases). The germline gives CDR1 SGHTA, CDR2 FQGNSA. CDR3 length: 17 amino acids. V lost 5 bases and J lost 3, with 23 bases in between. CDR3 sequence: CASSPPGGSLAVYEQYF. CDR3 in DNA: TGTGCCAGCAGCCCACCTGGCGGGTCTCTCGCGGTCTACGAGCAGTACTTC.

V gene TRBV19 combines with J gene TRBJ1-4; D is unclear. The CDR3 sequence is 17 residues long. Germline-derived CDR1 and CDR2 are LNHDA and SQIVND (reference sequence). The V and J ends lost 6 bases and 0 bases respectively, with 17 bases between them. CDR3 sequence reads: CASSTNRWPATNEKLFF. For the CDR3, the DNA is TGTGCCAGTAGCACTAACCGCTGGCCTGCAACTAATGAAAAACTGTTTTTT.

The rearrangement uses TRBV11-2 and TRBJ2-5; unclear D gene. CDR1 is SGHAT, CDR2 FQNNGV, per germline. This CDR3 has 12 residues. V was trimmed by 5 bases and J by 2 bases, leaving 6 bases between them. The CDR3 protein is CASSPEQETQYF. For the CDR3, the DNA is TGTGCCAGCAGCCCTGAACAAGAGACCCAGTACTTC.

This rearrangement joins TRBV19 to TRBJ1-4; D gene ambiguous. Trimming shortened V by 6 bases and J by 8 bases, and 19 bases separated the two germline ends. The CDR3 runs to 15 residues. Germline CDR1 and CDR2: LNHDA and SQIVND (reference sequence). The CDR3 DNA follows: TGTGCCAGTAGCGGCCCCAAGGAGATGTGGGAAAAACTGTTTTTT. Amino acid sequence: CASSGPKEMWEKLFF.

The chain is built from TRBV5-1 and TRBJ2-1; D is unclear. The germline CDR1 and CDR2 sequences are SGHRS and YFSETQ. This CDR3 is built from 15 residues. The V end lost 0 bases, the J end lost 5 bases, and 12 bases lay between the germline ends. CDR3 sequence reads: CASSLEGHQNNEQFF. Here the CDR3 DNA reads TGCGCCAGCAGCTTGGAAGGGCACCAGAACAATGAGCAGTTCTTC.

The J gene is TRBJ1-2, the V gene TRBV29-1; D is uncertain. The CDR3 has 12 amino acids. V lost 3 bases and J lost 2, with 7 bases in between. Germline values: CDR1 SQVTM, CDR2 ANQGSEA. CDR3 DNA sequence: TGCAGCGTTGAGTCAGACAACTATGGCTACACCTTC. It yields the protein CSVESDNYGYTF.

This chain uses TRBV3-1 (or the pseudogene TRBV3-2) with TRBJ2-7; 8 bases are a match to TRBD2. With V trimmed by 2 bases and J by 6 bases, 9 bases remained unmatched. Germline CDR1 LGHDT, CDR2 YNNKEL (reference sequence). The CDR3 covers 15 residues. The CDR3 sequence: CASSQSSGRASEQYF. CDR3 nucleotide sequence: TGTGCCAGCAGCCAATCGTCCGGGAGGGCCTCCGAGCAGTACTTC.

In nucleotides, the CDR3 is TGTGCCAGCAGCCCTCTCATTGATGGGGGGCGTAATGAAAAACTGTTTTTT. Translating gives CASSPLIDGGRNEKLFF. The gene calls are TRBV7-6 and TRBJ1-4; a possible D gene is TRBD1 (6 bases). CDR1 and CDR2 from the germline V gene are SGHVS and FNYEAQ. Trimming took 5 bases from V and 4 from J, leaving 20 bases between them. The CDR3 spans 17 residues.

The chain is built from TRBV6-5 and TRBJ1-4; no clear D gene. The V gene's germline CDR1 is MNHEY and CDR2 SVGAGI. This CDR3 contains 14 residues. Trimming pared 5 bases from V and 2 bases from J, leaving 9 bases between. The CDR3 region is CASSRAATNEKLFF. As DNA, the CDR3 is TGTGCCAGCAGTCGGGCGGCGACTAATGAAAAACTGTTTTTT.

V and J are TRBV11-2 and TRBJ2-5, with 12 bases aligning to TRBD2. Germline trimming cut 5 bases from V and 4 bases from J; bases unmatched to any gene: 5. The CDR3 totals 15 residues. CDR1 is SGHAT and CDR2 is FQNNGV in the germline V gene. The CDR3 DNA sequence: TGTGCCAGCAGCCCGCTAGCGGGAGGGGGAGAGACCCAGTACTTC. Amino acid sequence: CASSPLAGGGETQYF.

The chain carries TRBV7-2 and TRBJ1-2, with 8 bases identical to TRBD1. The CDR3 sequence is 17 residues long. V lost 4 bases to trimming and J lost 5 bases; unmatched junction nucleotides: 15. In germline, CDR1 is SGHTA, CDR2 FQGNSA. As DNA, the CDR3 is TGTGCCAGCAGCTCCGATAGGGCAGGGGGCTACAAGTATGGCTACACCTTC. This codes for CASSSDRAGGYKYGYTF.

The chain uses TRBV7-2 and TRBJ1-6, with a weak D call TRBD1 (5 bases). Trimming removed 3 bases at V and 7 bases at J, with 13 bases between. The CDR3 loop spans 15 amino acids. Germline lookup yields CDR1 SGHTA and CDR2 FQGNSA. DNA for the CDR3: TGTGCCAGCAGCTTCCTGGGGGGAATGAATTCACCCCTCCACTTT. Amino acid sequence: CASSFLGGMNSPLHF.

V usage is TRBV9 and J usage is TRBJ1-1; D gene unclear. Germline V CDR1 and CDR2: SGDLS, YYNGEE. V was trimmed by 0 bases and J by 0 bases, leaving 12 bases between them. The CDR3 consists of 16 residues. CDR3 DNA sequence: TGTGCCAGCAGCGTAGCCCCCCCACCCATGAACACTGAAGCTTTCTTT. It yields the protein CASSVAPPPMNTEAFF. The whole variable domain, remainder taken from reference TRBV9 and TRBJ1-1, is DSGVTQTPKHLITATGQRVTLRCSPRSGDLSVYWYQQSLDQGLQFLIQYYNGEERAKGNILERFSAQQFPDLHSELNLSSLELGDSALYFCASSVAPPPMNTEAFFGQGTRLTVV.

This clone was recorded a few times. The V call is TRBV4-1, the J call TRBJ1-2; maybe TRBD1 (5 bases). V lost 1 base to trimming and J lost 4 bases, with 16 bases between them. CDR1 and CDR2 from the germline V gene are MGHRA and YSYEKL. CDR3 size: 16 residues. CDR3 sequence reads: CASSQGAGMGGYGYTF. The CDR3 region has the DNA TGCGCCAGCAGCCAAGGTGCAGGGATGGGAGGCTATGGCTACACCTTC.

The gene calls are TRBV5-1 and TRBJ1-4; the match to TRBD1 covers 9 bases. The CDR3 loop spans 14 amino acids. Unmatched junction bases numbered 12, after V lost 4 bases and J lost 14 bases. Germline-derived CDR1 and CDR2 are SGHRS and YFSETQ. CDR3 nucleotide sequence: TGCGCCAGCAGCCCAAACAGGGGGCGTAATCATCTGTTTTTT. It yields the protein CASSPNRGRNHLFF. Full variable domain (missing parts from reference TRBV5-1 and TRBJ1-4): KAGVTQTPRYLIKTRGQQVTLSCSPISGHRSVSWYQQTPGQGLQFLFEYFSETQRNKGNFPGRFSGRQFSNSRSEMNVSTLELGDSALYLCASSPNRGRNHLFFGSGTQLSVL.

This rearrangement joins TRBV7-2 to TRBJ1-2; D call uncertain. There are 12 residues in the CDR3. Germline values: CDR1 SGHTA, CDR2 FQGNSA. V lost 1 base to trimming and J lost 8 bases, with 8 bases between them. DNA of the CDR3: TGTGCCAGCAGCTTAGACGCGGAGGGCTACACCTTC. Its protein product is CASSLDAEGYTF.

About this clone: Other DNA sequences in this sample translate to the same CDR3. The chain carries TRBV18 and TRBJ2-6, with 7 nucleotides matching TRBD1. Germline V gene lookup returns CDR1 KGHSH and CDR2 LQKENI. The V segment lost 3 bases and the J segment 0 bases; nucleotides outside the gene matches: 5. This CDR3 has 17 amino acids. CDR3 in DNA: TGTGCCAGCTCACCCCGGACAGGCAACTCTGGGGCCAACGTCCTGACTTTC. Translation: CASSPRTGNSGANVLTF.

This chain's CDR3 is CASSSGTPLRLQFF. The CDR3 bases are TGTGCCAGCAGTTCCGGGACCCCGCTTAGGTTGCAGTTCTTC. The V gene is TRBV6-2 or TRBV6-3, the J gene TRBJ2-1, with D perhaps matching TRBD1 or TRBD2 (5 bases each). V dropped 4 bases and J dropped 12 bases, with 19 bases sitting between them. The germline CDR1 and CDR2 sequences are MNHEY and SVGEGT. The CDR3 extends over 14 amino acids.

This rearrangement joins TRBV6-2 or TRBV6-3 to TRBJ1-2; TRBD1 might be the D (5 bases). The CDR3 extends over 14 amino acids. Germline V gives CDR1 MNHEY, CDR2 SVGEGT. Trimming pared 2 bases from V and 7 bases from J, leaving 14 bases between. The chain's CDR3 is CASSYGLQAFGYTF. CDR3 DNA sequence: TGTGCCAGCAGTTACGGGCTACAGGCCTTTGGCTACACCTTC.

V is TRBV5-1 and J is TRBJ2-1; unclear D gene. The germline V and J ends were trimmed by 0 bases and 9 bases, with 16 bases remaining between them. The CDR3 is 15 amino acids. Germline CDR1 reads SGHRS; CDR2 reads YFSETQ. Written as DNA, the CDR3 is TGCGCCAGCAGCTTGGTAATAAGCGTACACAGTGAGCAGTTCTTC. This codes for CASSLVISVHSEQFF.

This clone has just one count. This sequence joins TRBV5-6 and TRBJ2-7; 13 nucleotides match TRBD2. V lost 3 bases and J lost 2; bases outside the gene matches: 8. Germline V lookup: CDR1 SGHDT, CDR2 YYEEEE. The CDR3 loop spans 17 amino acids. CDR3 in amino acids: CASSYRLAGGPAYEQYF. The CDR3 DNA sequence: TGTGCCAGCAGCTATAGACTAGCGGGGGGTCCAGCCTACGAGCAGTACTTC.

V and J are TRBV5-1 and TRBJ2-1, with 8 bases fitting TRBD1. This CDR3 comprises 15 residues. J was trimmed by 2 bases and V by 2 bases; bases with no gene match: 3. Per the germline V gene, CDR1 is SGHRS and CDR2 is YFSETQ. CDR3 region: CASSLSGGPYNEQFF. The DNA of the CDR3 is TGCGCCAGCAGCTTATCAGGGGGCCCCTACAATGAGCAGTTCTTC.

The rearrangement uses TRBV28 and TRBJ2-7; weak D call: TRBD1 (6 bases). V lost 6 bases, J lost 1 base, and 10 bases lay in between. CDR3 length equals 13 residues. The germline V gene has CDR1 MDHEN and CDR2 SYDVKM. The CDR3 region is CASRRQESYEQYF. Here the CDR3 DNA reads TGTGCCAGCAGACGACAGGAGTCCTACGAGCAGTACTTC.